This record covers a single TCR beta chain. Its antigen is still unknown. It was genomic DNA that served as the template for profiling TCR beta VDJ and CDR3. Using its own MiXCR run on the reads, TCRdb lists one record per CDR3 protein. The sample includes around 120,000 distinct CDR3 sequences, almost 40% of them seen just once. This sample stems from a study of CD8+CD57+ T cells in acquired aplastic anemia. Study context: The DNA of sorted CD4+ and CD8+ cells averaged approximately 3.2 ug.

Sequenced patients had shown CD8+CD57+ cell expansion by flow cytometry. Study-wide points: Significance was not reached for CD8+ Simpson's diversity between patients and controls.

The CDR3 is made up of 16 amino acids. The V gene's germline CDR1 is SGDLS and CDR2 YYNGEE. V shed 4 bases and J shed 9 bases, with 23 bases lying between them. This clonotype was sampled from a human donor with aplastic anemia. Source material: sorted CD4+, CD8+, or CD8+CD57+ T cells (not recorded which) from PBMCs. The V and J genes are TRBV9 and TRBJ2-1, with D maybe TRBD2 (7 bases). In DNA, the CDR3 is TGTGCCAGCAGCTCTAGCTTGGTGGGGGGGCCGGGTGAGCAGTTCTTC. Its translation is CASSSSLVGGPGEQFF.